This TCR beta chain was identified during a study of identical twins. TCRdb independently ran MiXCR on the 5' RACE reads; one entry per CDR3 protein. Of hundreds of thousands of distinct CDR3 sequences listed, about 12% were seen once; the top ten hold roughly 7%. The table lists this clonotype with a few counts. Antigen: not known. Germline V lookup: CDR1 SNHLY, CDR2 FYNNEI. V was cut by 6 bases and J by 6 bases, with 17 bases left in between. This CDR3 is built from 15 residues. General study results and limits: Models predicted less out-of-frame TCR alpha sharing in monozygotic twins than was found. Among beta out-of-frame sequences, excess sharing between twins appeared weaker.

These records were also assigned to another study, of yellow fever vaccine responses in identical twins.

This TCR came from a woman under 30 in good health. Material for sequencing was CD8+ T cells sorted from blood. J is TRBJ2-2 and V is TRBV2; D is uncertain. The CDR3 loop reads CASSMNGVMSGELFF. The CDR3 DNA reads as TGTGCCAGCAGCATGAACGGTGTCATGTCCGGGGAGCTGTTTTTT.